This record covers a single T cell receptor (beta chain). Its antigen is currently unknown. The V segment lost 1 base and the J segment 2 bases; nucleotides outside the gene matches: 5. The germline gives CDR1 SGHKS, CDR2 YYEKEE (reference sequence). The CDR3 is made up of 16 amino acids. Libraries were prepared by immunoSEQ multiplex PCR; TCRdb keeps only in-frame clonotypes and omits some of them. The data contain around 110,000 clones, around nine tenths of them singletons. This sample stems from a study of T cell clones after liver transplantation. General observations from the study: Rather than being deleted, graft donor-reactive T cells may have moved into the graft. Small, mixed patient groups and varying post-transplant times limit these conclusions.

The receptor was derived from a human patient who received a liver transplant. Among the T cells, some may be from the graft donor. Here the sequenced sample was CD4+ T cells from blood, taken 12 months after liver transplant. The chain joins TRBV5-5 to TRBJ2-2; 7 bases match TRBD1. The CDR3: CASSLLVGGNTGELFF. The CDR3 region has the DNA TGTGCCAGCAGCTTGTTAGTAGGGGGCAACACCGGGGAGCTGTTTTTT.